The source of this T cell receptor beta chain is a study of blood T cell repertoires in COVID-19. The overall study: The origin of the acute and convalescent COVID-19 samples was the United States, Italy and Spain. The cDNA or gDNA used as material had been derived from T cells, B-cell-depleted T cells, or PBMCs.

Germline values: CDR1 MNHEY, CDR2 SVGAGI. Trimming shortened V by 2 bases and J by 2 bases, and 7 bases separated the two germline ends. This CDR3 comprises 14 residues. Under the authors' procedure: By means of reference gene primer amplification, nucleated cell counts were estimated. Some clones are missing from TCRdb's copy, which holds only in-frame ones; the method was immunoSEQ multiplex PCR. V and J calls and clone size are those listed in that table; D and trimming were worked out from the DNA. The table shows fewer than 450,000 clones, with about nine tenths occurring only once. Patients from Seattle were sampled longitudinally, starting during active infection.

The source is an older woman with COVID-19, enrolled during active disease. The chain links TRBV6-5 to TRBJ1-3; possibly TRBD1 for D (5 bases). The sequenced material came from peripheral blood. CDR3 sequence (DNA): TGTGCCAGCAGTTACCAAGGGGCTGGAAACACCATATATTTT. Its translation: CASSYQGAGNTIYF.